This section outlines one T cell receptor (beta chain) sequence together with its context. Its antigen is currently unknown. The data belong to a study of graft-versus-host responses after intestinal transplantation. Overall study: Once they had received anti-thymocyte globulin induction, all recipients took tacrolimus and steroids for approximately 3 years. General observations from the study: Researchers found peak circulating GvH clone levels linked to early post-transplant HvG declines.

Clones were sequenced by immunoSEQ multiplex PCR, and TCRdb holds only the in-frame ones, with some missing. The sample lists some 13,000 clones, 84% occurring once. Trimming pared 3 bases from V and 5 bases from J, leaving 8 bases between. The germline V gene encodes CDR1 SGDLS and CDR2 YYNGEE. This CDR3 has 12 amino acids. J is TRBJ2-5 and V is TRBV9; D gene uncertain. The specimen comprised PBMCs, sampled after intestinal transplantation. The TCR comes from a human patient who received an intestinal transplant, so some T cells may come from the graft donor. CDR3 amino acids: CASSALGETQYF. CDR3 in DNA: TGTGCCAGCAGCGCTTTGGGGGAGACCCAGTACTTC.